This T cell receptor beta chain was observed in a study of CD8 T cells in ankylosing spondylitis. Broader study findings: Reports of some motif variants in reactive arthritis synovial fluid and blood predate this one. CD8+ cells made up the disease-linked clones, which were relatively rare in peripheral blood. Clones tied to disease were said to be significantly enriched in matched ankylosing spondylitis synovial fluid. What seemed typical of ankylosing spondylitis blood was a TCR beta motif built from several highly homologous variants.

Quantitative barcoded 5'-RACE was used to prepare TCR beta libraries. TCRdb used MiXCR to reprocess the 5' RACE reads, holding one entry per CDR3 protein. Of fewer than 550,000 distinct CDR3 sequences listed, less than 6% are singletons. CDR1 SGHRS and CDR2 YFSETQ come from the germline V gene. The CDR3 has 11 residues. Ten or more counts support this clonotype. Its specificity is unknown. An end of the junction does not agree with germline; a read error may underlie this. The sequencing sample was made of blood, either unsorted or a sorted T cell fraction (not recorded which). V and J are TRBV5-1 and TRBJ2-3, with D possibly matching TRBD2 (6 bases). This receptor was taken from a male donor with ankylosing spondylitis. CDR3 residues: CASSINGGTSF. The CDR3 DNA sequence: TGCGCCAGCAGCATAAACGGGGGAACTTCTTTT.